This entry features one T cell receptor (beta chain) sequence. In the original workflow: The authors estimated nucleated cell counts from reference gene primer amplification. The protocol was immunoSEQ multiplex PCR, while the TCRdb copy is restricted to in-frame clones and leaves out a portion. The V and J calls and clone size were taken over from that table, and D and trimming were inferred from the DNA. The sample holds 120,000 or so clones, 80% to 90% seen once. These data belong to a study of blood T cell repertoires in COVID-19. Looking at the study overall: The origin of the acute and convalescent COVID-19 samples was the United States, Italy and Spain. In each case, the material was cDNA or gDNA derived from T cells, B-cell-depleted T cells, or PBMCs.

Trimming shortened V by 2 bases and J by 7 bases, and 15 bases separated the two germline ends. CDR3 size: 14 residues. Germline V gene lookup returns CDR1 MNHEY and CDR2 SVGAGI. This chain uses TRBV6-5 with TRBJ2-7, with TRBD2 as a possible D gene (6 bases). This clonotype was obtained from a woman between 45 and 65 years old with active or convalescent COVID-19. Sequencing was done on a sample of peripheral blood. The DNA for the CDR3 is TGTGCCAGCAGTTACGGGACTGGCCCTTTGGAGCAGTACTTC. It translates to CASSYGTGPLEQYF.